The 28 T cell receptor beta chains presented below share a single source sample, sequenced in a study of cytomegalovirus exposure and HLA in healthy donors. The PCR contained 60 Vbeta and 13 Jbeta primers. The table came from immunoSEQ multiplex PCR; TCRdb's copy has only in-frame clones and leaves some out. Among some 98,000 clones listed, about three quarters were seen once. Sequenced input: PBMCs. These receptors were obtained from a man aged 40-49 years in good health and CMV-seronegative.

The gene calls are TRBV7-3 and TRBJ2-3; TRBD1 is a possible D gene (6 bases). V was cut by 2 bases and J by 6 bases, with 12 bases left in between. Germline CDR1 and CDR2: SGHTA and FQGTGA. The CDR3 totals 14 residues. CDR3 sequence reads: CASSLGLGADTQYF. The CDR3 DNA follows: TGTGCCAGCAGCTTAGGGCTGGGGGCGGATACGCAGTATTTT.

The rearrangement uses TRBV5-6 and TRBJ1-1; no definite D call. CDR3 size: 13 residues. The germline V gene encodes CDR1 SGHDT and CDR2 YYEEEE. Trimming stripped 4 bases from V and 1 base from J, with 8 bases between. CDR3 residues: CASSPHSNTEAFF. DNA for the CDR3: TGTGCCAGCAGCCCGCACTCGAACACTGAAGCTTTCTTT.

Here the CDR3 DNA reads TGTGCCAGCAGCCCCTGGTCCCAGAGGAATGAAAAACTGTTTTTT. It specifies CASSPWSQRNEKLFF. The chain links TRBV7-2 to TRBJ1-4; D unresolved. Germline CDR1 SGHTA, CDR2 FQGNSA. Trimming removed 5 bases from V and 5 bases from J, with 15 bases in between. The CDR3 has 15 residues.

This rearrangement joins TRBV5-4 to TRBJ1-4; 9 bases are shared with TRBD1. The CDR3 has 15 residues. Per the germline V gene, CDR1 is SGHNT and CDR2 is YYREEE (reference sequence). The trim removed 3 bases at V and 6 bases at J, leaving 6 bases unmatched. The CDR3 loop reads CASSSSRTGDEKLFF. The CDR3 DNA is TGTGCCAGCAGCTCCTCCCGGACAGGGGATGAAAAACTGTTTTTT.

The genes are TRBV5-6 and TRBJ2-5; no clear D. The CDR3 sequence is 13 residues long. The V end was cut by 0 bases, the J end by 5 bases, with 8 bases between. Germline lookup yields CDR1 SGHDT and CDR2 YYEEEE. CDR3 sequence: CASSLGLRETQYF. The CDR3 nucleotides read TGTGCCAGCAGCTTGGGACTCCGGGAGACCCAGTACTTC.

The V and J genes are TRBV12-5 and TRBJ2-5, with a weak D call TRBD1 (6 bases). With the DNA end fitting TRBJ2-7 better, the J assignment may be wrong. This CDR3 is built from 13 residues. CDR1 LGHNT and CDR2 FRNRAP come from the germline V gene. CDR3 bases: TGTGCTAGTGGACAAGGACAGACCTACGAGCAGTACTTC. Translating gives CASGQGQTYEQYF.

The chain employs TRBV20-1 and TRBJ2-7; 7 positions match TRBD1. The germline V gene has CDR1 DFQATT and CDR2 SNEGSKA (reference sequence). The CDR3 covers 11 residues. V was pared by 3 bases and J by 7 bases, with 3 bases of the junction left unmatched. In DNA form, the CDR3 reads TGCAGTGCTAGCCCGGACAGGGAGCAGTACTTC. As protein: CSASPDREQYF.

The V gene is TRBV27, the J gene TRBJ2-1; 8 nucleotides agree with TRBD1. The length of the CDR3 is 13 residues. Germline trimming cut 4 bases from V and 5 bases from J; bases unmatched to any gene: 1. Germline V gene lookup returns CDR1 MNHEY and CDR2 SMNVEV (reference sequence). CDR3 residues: CASSWTGNNEQFF. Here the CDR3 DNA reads TGTGCCAGCAGTTGGACAGGGAACAATGAGCAGTTCTTC.

The chain's CDR3 is CARSLVPVEGRETGELFF. CDR3 nucleotides: TGTGCCAGAAGCTTGGTTCCCGTGGAGGGGCGAGAGACCGGGGAGCTGTTTTTT. V usage is TRBV5-3 and J usage is TRBJ2-2, with D tentatively TRBD2 (6 bases). TRBV5-3 is classed as an ORF, of uncertain function. The length of the CDR3 is 18 residues. V gave up 0 bases and J gave up 5 bases, with 20 bases separating them.

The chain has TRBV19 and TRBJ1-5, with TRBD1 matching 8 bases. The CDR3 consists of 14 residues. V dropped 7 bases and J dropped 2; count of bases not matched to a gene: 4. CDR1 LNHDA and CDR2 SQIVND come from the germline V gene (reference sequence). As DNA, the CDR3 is TGTGCCAGTATGGACAGGGATGGCAATCAGCCCCAGCATTTT. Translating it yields CASMDRDGNQPQHF.

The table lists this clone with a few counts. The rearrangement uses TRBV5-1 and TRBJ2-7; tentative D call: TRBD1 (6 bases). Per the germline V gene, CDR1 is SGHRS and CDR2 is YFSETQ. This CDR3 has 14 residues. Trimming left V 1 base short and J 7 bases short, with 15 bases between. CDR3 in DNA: TGCGCCAGCAGCTTGACCCCACAGGGCGGTGAGCAGTACTTC. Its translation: CASSLTPQGGEQYF.

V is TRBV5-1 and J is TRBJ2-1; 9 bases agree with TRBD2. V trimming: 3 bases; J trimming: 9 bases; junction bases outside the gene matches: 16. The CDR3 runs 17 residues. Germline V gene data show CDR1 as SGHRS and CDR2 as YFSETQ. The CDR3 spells CASSSSAGGQVFGEQFF. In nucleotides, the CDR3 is TGCGCCAGCAGCTCGAGCGCGGGGGGGCAGGTTTTCGGTGAGCAGTTCTTC.

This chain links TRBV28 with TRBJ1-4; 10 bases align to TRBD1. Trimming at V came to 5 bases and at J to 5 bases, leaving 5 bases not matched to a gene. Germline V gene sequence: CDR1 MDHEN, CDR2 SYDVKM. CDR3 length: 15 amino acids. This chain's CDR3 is CASSPPGQGNEKLFF. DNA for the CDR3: TGTGCCAGCAGTCCACCGGGACAGGGGAATGAAAAACTGTTTTTT.

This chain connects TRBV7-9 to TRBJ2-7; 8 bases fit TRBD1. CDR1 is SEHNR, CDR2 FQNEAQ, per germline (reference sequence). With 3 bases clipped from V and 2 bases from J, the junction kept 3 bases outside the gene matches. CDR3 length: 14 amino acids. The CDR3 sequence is CASSFDRGAYEQYF. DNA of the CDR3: TGTGCCAGCAGCTTCGACAGGGGAGCCTACGAGCAGTACTTC.

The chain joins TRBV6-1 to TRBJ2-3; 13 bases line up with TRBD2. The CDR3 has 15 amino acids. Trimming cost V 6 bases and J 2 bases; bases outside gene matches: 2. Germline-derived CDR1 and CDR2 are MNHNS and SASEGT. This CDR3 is CASRLAGGFTDTQYF. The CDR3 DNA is TGTGCCAGCAGACTAGCGGGGGGGTTCACAGATACGCAGTATTTT.

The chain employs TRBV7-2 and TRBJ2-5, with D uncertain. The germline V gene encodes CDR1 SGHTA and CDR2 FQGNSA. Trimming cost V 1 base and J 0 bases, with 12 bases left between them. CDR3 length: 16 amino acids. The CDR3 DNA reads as TGTGCCAGCAGCTTAGGTACAATCTTGTACCAAGAGACCCAGTACTTC. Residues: CASSLGTILYQETQYF.

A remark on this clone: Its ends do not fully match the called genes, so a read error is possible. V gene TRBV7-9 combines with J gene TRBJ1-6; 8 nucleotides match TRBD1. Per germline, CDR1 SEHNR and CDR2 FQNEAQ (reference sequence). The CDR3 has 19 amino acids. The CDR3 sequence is CSSSLGQGRLSSYNSPLHF. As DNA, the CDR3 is TGTTCCAGCAGCTTAGGACAGGGCCGTCTTAGCTCCTATAATTCACCCCTCCACTTT.

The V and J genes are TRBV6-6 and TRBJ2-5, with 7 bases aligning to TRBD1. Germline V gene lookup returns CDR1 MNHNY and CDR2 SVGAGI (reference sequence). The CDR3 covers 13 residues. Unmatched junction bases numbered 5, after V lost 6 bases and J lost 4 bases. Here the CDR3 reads CASSNNRGETQYF. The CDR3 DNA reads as TGTGCCAGCAGCAACAACAGGGGAGAGACCCAGTACTTC.

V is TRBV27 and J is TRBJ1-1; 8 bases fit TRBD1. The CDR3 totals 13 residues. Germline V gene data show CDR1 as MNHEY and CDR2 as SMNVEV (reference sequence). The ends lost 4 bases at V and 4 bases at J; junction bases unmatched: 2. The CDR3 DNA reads TGTGCCAGCAGTTCCACAGGGGGCACTGAAGCTTTCTTT. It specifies CASSSTGGTEAFF.

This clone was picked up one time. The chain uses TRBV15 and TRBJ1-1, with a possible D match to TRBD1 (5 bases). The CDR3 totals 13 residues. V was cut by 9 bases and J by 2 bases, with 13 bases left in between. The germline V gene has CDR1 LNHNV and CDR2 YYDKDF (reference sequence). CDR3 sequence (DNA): TGTGCCACGATTGACAGACTTAACACTGAAGCTTTCTTT. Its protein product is CATIDRLNTEAFF.

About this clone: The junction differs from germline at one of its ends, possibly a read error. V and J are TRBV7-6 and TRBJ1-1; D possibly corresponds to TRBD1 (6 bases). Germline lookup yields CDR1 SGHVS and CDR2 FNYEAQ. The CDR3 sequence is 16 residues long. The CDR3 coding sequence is TGTGCCAGCAGTTTAGTTGCCGGACAGTTGAACACTGAAGCTTTCTTT. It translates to CASSLVAGQLNTEAFF.

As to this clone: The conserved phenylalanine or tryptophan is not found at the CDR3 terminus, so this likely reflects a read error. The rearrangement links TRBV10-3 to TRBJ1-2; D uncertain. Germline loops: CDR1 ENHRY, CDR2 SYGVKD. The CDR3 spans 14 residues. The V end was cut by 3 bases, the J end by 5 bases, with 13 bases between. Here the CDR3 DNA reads TGTGCCATCAGTGACGTCCCCGAGGGTTATGGCTACACCCTC. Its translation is CAISDVPEGYGYTL.

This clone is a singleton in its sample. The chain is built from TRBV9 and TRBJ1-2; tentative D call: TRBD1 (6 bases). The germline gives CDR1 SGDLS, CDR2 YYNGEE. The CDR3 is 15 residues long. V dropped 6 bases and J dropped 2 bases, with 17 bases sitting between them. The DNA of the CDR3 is TGTGCCAGCATCGCGGCCGGACAGCCAAACTATGGCTACACCTTC. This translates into CASIAAGQPNYGYTF.

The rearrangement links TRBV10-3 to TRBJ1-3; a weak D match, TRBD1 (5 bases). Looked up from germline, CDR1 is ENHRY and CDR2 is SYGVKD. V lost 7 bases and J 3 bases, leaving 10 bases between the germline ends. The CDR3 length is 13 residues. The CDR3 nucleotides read TGTGCCATCACTCGGGGGGATGGAAACACCATATATTTT. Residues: CAITRGDGNTIYF.

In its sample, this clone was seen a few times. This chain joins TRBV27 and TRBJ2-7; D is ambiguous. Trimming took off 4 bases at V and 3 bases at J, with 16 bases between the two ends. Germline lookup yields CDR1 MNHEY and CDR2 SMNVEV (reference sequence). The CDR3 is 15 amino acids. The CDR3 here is CASSSDISRIYEQYF. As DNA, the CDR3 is TGTGCCAGCAGTTCCGATATCTCTAGGATCTACGAGCAGTACTTC.

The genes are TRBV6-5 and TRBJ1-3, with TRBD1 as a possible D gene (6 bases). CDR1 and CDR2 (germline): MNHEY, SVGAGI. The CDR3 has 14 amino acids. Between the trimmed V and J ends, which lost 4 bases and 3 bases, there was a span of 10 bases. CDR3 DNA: TGTGCCAGCAGTTCCCCAGGGGTTGGAAACACCATATATTTT. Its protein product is CASSSPGVGNTIYF.

The CDR3: CASSPFGTVNEKLFF. The CDR3, as DNA: TGTGCCAGTAGTCCCTTCGGGACAGTTAATGAAAAACTGTTTTTT. V usage is TRBV19 and J usage is TRBJ1-4, with TRBD1 matching over 7 bases. With V trimmed by 5 bases and J by 4 bases, 7 bases remained unmatched. The CDR3 totals 15 residues. Germline loops: CDR1 LNHDA, CDR2 SQIVND (reference sequence).

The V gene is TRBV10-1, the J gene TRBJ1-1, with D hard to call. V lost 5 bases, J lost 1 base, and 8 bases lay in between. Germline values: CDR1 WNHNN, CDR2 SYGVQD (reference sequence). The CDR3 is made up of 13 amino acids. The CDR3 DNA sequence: TGCGCCAGCAGTCGGTTCCCGAACACTGAAGCTTTCTTT. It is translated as CASSRFPNTEAFF.